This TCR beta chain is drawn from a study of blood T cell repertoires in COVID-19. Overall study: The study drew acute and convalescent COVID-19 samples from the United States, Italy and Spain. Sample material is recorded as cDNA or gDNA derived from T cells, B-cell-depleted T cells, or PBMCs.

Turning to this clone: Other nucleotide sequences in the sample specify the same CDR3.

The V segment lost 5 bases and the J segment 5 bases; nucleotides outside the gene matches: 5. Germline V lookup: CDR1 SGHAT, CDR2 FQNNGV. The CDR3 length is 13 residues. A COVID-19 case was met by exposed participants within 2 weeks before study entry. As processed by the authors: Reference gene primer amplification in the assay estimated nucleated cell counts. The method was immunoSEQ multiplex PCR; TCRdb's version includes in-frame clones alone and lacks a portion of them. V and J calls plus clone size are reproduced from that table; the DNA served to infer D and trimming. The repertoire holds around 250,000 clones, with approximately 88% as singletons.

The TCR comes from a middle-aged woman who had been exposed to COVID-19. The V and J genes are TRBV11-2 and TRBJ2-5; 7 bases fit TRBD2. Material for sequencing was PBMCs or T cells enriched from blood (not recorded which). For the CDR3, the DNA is TGTGCCAGCAGCCCGGGACTACGGGAGACCCAGTACTTC. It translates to CASSPGLRETQYF.